This TCR beta chain was documented in a study of cytomegalovirus exposure and HLA in healthy donors. V was pared by 1 base and J by 9 bases, with 3 bases of the junction left unmatched. The CDR3 runs 14 residues. Germline values: CDR1 SEHNR, CDR2 FQNEAQ (reference sequence). The PCR was carried out with 60 Vbeta primers and 13 Jbeta primers. Authors' data handling: It was a later analysis that counted 75 million to 90 million unique TCR beta chains, of which 8.5 million to 12 million were shared. Produced via immunoSEQ multiplex PCR; TCRdb's table is partial and in-frame only. V, J and clone size reflect that table, while D and trimming were determined from the DNA. The sample gives roughly 90,000 clones, around four fifths of which show up once; roughly 3.5% is in the top ten. Study-wide results and limits: Researchers had no immune exposure information except CMV serostatus available. In a later analysis, at a false discovery rate of 0.05, under 20,000 TCR beta sequences matched HLA alleles.

About this clone itself: Antigen: not known.

The source is a man in his thirties or forties in good health and CMV-seropositive. The sample taken for sequencing was PBMCs. V gene TRBV7-9 combines with J gene TRBJ1-4, with 9 bases that match TRBD1. The CDR3 spells CASSLGGQGKKLFF. The DNA of the CDR3 is TGTGCCAGCAGCTTAGGGGGACAGGGAAAAAAACTGTTTTTT. Complete variable domain (other parts from reference TRBV7-9 and TRBJ1-4): DTGVSQNPRHKITKRGQNVTFRCDPISEHNRLYWYRQTLGQGPEFLTYFQNEAQLEKSRLLSDRFSAERPKGSFSTLEIQRTEQGDSAMYLCASSLGGQGKKLFFGSGTQLSVL.